This T cell receptor (beta chain) comes out of a study of regulatory T cells in long-lasting Graves disease. Between the trimmed V and J ends, which lost 4 bases and 6 bases, there was a span of 17 bases. Germline CDR1 is SGHRS and CDR2 is YFSETQ. This CDR3 region has 16 residues. There are many counts of this clonotype. For TCR beta, libraries came from iRepertoire HTBI primers and Arm-PCR of CDR3 regions. Original processing methods: Across the samples, identification revealed 55 to 75 TRBV and 15 or so TRBJ segments. TCRdb used MiXCR to reprocess the multiplex PCR reads, holding one entry per CDR3 protein. The authors' filters were not applied to this entry. The profile covers roughly 430,000 distinct CDR3 sequences, with 16% appearing a single time and about 10% taken by the ten largest. Time point denoted: newly diagnosed GD, antithyroid drugs for less than 3 months. Researchers made the TCR library from RNA that was extracted from PBMCs.

The same sample was also studied in work on T cells in Graves' hyperthyroidism and ophthalmopathy. That report notes: Hyperthyroidism patients were newly diagnosed, had disease duration under 2 months, and were aged 18 to 65 years.

This receptor was taken from a woman aged 25-40 years with Graves disease. The input for sequencing was peripheral blood mononuclear cells (PBMCs), taken at new diagnosis, from a patient treated with antithyroid drugs. V is TRBV5-1 and J is TRBJ1-6, with D possibly being TRBD1 (6 bases). The CDR3 is CASSTTGAGGNSPLHF. The CDR3 DNA is TGCGCCAGCAGCACCACGGGGGCTGGGGGTAATTCACCCCTCCACTTT.